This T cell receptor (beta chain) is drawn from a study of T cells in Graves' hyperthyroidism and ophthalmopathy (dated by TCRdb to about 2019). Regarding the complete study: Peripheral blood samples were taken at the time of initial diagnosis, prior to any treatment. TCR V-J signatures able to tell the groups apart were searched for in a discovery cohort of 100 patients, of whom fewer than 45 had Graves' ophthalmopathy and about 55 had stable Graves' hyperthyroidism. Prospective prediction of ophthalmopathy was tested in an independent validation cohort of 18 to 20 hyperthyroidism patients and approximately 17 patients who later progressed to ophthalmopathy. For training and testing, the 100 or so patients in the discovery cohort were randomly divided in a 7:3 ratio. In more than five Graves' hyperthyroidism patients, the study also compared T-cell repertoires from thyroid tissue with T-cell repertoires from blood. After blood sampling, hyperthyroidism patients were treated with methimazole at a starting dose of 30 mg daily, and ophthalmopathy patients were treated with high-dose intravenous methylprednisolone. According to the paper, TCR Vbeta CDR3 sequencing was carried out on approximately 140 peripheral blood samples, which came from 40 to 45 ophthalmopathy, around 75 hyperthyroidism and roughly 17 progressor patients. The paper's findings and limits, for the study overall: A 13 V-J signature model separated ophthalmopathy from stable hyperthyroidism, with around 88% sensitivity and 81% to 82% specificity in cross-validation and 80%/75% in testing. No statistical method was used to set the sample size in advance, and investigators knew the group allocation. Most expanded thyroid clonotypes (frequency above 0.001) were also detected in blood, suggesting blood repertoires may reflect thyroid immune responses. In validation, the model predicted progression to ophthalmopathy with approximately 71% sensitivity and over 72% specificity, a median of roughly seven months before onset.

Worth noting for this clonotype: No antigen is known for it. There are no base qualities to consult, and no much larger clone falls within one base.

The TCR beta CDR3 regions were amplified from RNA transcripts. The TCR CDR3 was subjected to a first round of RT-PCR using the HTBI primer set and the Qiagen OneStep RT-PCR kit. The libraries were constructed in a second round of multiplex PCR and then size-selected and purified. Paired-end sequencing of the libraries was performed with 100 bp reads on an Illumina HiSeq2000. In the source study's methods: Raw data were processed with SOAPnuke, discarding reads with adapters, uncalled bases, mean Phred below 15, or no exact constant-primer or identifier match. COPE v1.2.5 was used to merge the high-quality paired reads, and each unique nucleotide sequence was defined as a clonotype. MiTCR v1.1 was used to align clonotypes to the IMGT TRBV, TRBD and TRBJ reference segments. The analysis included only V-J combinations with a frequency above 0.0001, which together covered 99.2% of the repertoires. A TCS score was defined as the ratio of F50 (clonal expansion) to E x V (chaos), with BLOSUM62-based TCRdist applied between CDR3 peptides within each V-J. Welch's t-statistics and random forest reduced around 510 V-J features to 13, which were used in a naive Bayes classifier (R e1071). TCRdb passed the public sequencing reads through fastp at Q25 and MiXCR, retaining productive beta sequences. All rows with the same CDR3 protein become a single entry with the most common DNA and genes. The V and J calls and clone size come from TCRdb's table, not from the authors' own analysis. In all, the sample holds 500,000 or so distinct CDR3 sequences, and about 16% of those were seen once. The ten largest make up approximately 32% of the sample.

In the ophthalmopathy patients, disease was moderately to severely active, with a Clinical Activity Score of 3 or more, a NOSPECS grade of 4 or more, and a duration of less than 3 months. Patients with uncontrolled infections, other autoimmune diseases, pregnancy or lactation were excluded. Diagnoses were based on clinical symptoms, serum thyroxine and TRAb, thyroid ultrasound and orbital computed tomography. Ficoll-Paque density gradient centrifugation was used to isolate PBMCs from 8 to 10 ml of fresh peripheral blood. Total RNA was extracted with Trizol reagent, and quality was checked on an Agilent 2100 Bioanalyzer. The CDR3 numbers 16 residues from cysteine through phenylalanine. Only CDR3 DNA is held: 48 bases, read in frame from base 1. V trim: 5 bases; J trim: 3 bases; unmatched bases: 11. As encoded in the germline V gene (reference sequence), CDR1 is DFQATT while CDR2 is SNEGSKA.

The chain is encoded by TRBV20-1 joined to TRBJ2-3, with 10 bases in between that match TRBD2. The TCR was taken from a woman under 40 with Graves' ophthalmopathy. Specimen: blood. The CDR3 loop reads CSAYPSGRALTDTQYF. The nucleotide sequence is TGCAGTGCTTACCCAAGCGGGAGGGCCTTGACAGATACGCAGTATTTT.